Listed below are T cell receptor beta chains from one sample, sequenced in a study of read filtering for tumor transcriptome and immune sequencing. TCRdb reprocessed the reads with MiXCR, giving one entry per CDR3 protein. The sample comprises tens of thousands of distinct CDR3 sequences, roughly 18% of which are singletons, and about 14% rests with the top ten. Sequenced: a population of CD138-negative cells sorted from bone marrow. The receptors shown here come from a donor at least 40 years old with multiple myeloma. Each CDR3 is given with its conserved first and last residue. D genes are given only for firm matches. Rows may omit the clone size; those that give it use once, few, many or a size class.

CDR3nt | CDR3aa | d_gene | v_gene | abundance | j_gene
TGTGCCAGCAGCCCCCGCGGGAGGGGAGCCGGGGAGCTGTTTTTT | CASSPRGRGAGELFF | TRBD2 | TRBV9 | - | TRBJ2-2
TGTGCCAGCAGCAACGGGGTGGTCCTGGACACTGAAGCTTTCTTT | CASSNGVVLDTEAFF | - | TRBV21-1 | many | TRBJ1-1
TGCAGTGCCCGCGAAATGGCCCCGAAGGGGACCCAGTACTTC | CSAREMAPKGTQYF | - | TRBV20-1 | many | TRBJ2-5
TGCAGTGCTAGTTCAGTACTTTCAACTAATGAAAAACTGTTTTTT | CSASSVLSTNEKLFF | - | TRBV20-1 | many | TRBJ1-4
TGTGCCAGCAGTCGGACTAGCGGGAGGCAAGAGACCCAGTACTTC | CASSRTSGRQETQYF | TRBD2 | TRBV12-3/TRBV12-4 | many | TRBJ2-5
TGTGCCAGCAGTTTATGGGAGGGCGGTGAGACCCAGTACTTC | CASSLWEGGETQYF | - | TRBV28 | many | TRBJ2-5
TGCGCCAGCAAGACAGCGTACGACTTAATTACCTACGAGCAGTACTTC | CASKTAYDLITYEQYF | - | TRBV5-1 | many | TRBJ2-7
TGTGCCGGCAGCTTAGAGGGTTACACCATATATTTT | CAGSLEGYTIYF | - | TRBV7-9 | - | TRBJ1-3
TGTGCCAGCAGGACCGGGACAGGGGGCCGGAACACCGGGGAGCTGTTTTTT | CASRTGTGGRNTGELFF | TRBD1 | TRBV2 | many | TRBJ2-2
TGTGCCAGCAGCTTAACCGGGACAGGGGGCGCTGACTATGGCTACACCTTC | CASSLTGTGGADYGYTF | TRBD1 | TRBV7-3 | many | TRBJ1-2
TGTGCCAGCAGTACCGGACAGCTCCTTTATGGCTACACCTTC | CASSTGQLLYGYTF | - | TRBV28 | - | TRBJ1-2
TGCAGGGAGAGCGGGAGTGGGACAGATACGCAGTATTTT | CRESGSGTDTQYF | TRBD2 | TRBV20-1 | - | TRBJ2-3
TGTGCCAGCAGCTTAAGCCCAGCCAGCGCCTACGAGCAGTACTTC | CASSLSPASAYEQYF | - | TRBV11-2 | many | TRBJ2-7
TGCAGTGCTAGAGCCTTAAGTGGAAGGAGCAATCAGCCCCAGCATTTT | CSARALSGRSNQPQHF | - | TRBV20-1 | many | TRBJ1-5
TGTGCCAGCAGCTTGGGACTAGCGGCCACAGATACGCAGTATTTT | CASSLGLAATDTQYF | TRBD2 | TRBV5-6 | - | TRBJ2-3
TGTGCCAGCAGCTTTTCAGAGAACACTGAAGCTTTCTTT | CASSFSENTEAFF | - | TRBV27 | many | TRBJ1-1
TGTGCCAGCAGTTACAACGGGGGACAAGAGACCCAGTACTTC | CASSYNGGQETQYF | - | TRBV6-5 | many | TRBJ2-5
TGTGCCAGCAGCAGTCAGGACCCTAGCGCTGAAGCTTTCTTT | CASSSQDPSAEAFF | - | TRBV6-1 | few | TRBJ1-1
TGCGCCAGCAGCTTGAGTACGGGGGCAACAGATACGCAGTATTTT | CASSLSTGATDTQYF | - | TRBV5-1 | many | TRBJ2-3
TGCGCCAGCAGCATAGGACAGGGGGCTGAGACCCAGTACTTC | CASSIGQGAETQYF | TRBD1 | TRBV5-1 | many | TRBJ2-5
TGTGCCAGTTCGGGGGCGAACACCGGGGAGCTGTTTTTT | CASSGANTGELFF | - | TRBV19 | - | TRBJ2-2
TGTGCCAGCAGCCCTACTAGCGGGGGGGCGCTTGGCGGGGAGCTGTTTTTT | CASSPTSGGALGGELFF | TRBD2 | TRBV7-6 | many | TRBJ2-2
TGTGCCAGCAGTCTCCCGGGACAGGGGGTAACCGTGCAGTTCTTC | CASSLPGQGVTVQFF | TRBD1 | TRBV2 | - | TRBJ2-1
TGTGCCAGCAGCCTCGGGACAGGGGCTGAAGCTTTCTTT | CASSLGTGAEAFF | TRBD1 | TRBV6-1 | many | TRBJ1-1
TGTGCCATCAGTGTCTCAGACTCTGGAAACACCATATATTTT | CAISVSDSGNTIYF | - | TRBV10-3 | - | TRBJ1-3
TGTGCCAGCAGTCCCACTTCTCGACAGCCCCAGCATTTT | CASSPTSRQPQHF | - | TRBV12-3/TRBV12-4 | many | TRBJ1-5
TGTGCCAGCAGTTTAGGAGCGGCCTACGAGCAGTACTTC | CASSLGAAYEQYF | - | TRBV12-3/TRBV12-4 | few | TRBJ2-7
TGTGCCAGCAACTTAGGGGGACAGCCGAACTACGAGCGGTACTTC | CASNLGGQPNYERYF | TRBD1 | TRBV7-9 | - | TRBJ2-7
TGCGCCAGCAGCCCTCGGACGAGGACCGGGGAGCTGTTTTTT | CASSPRTRTGELFF | - | TRBV5-1 | few | TRBJ2-2
TGTGCCAGCTCACGAACCGGGACTAGCGGGGAGTGGAGCACAGATACGCAGTATTTT | CASSRTGTSGEWSTDTQYF | TRBD2 | TRBV18 | few | TRBJ2-3